This passage covers 23 T cell receptor beta chains from one sample sequenced in a study of shared clonotypes between healthy human individuals. Using immunoSEQ multiplex PCR, the repertoire was profiled, and TCRdb retains in-frame clones only, with some absent. The profile shows 600,000 to 750,000 clones, around 70% of them singletons. The specimen was memory CD4+ T cells sorted from blood. Subset of the sample: CD45RA-negative fraction. These TCRs come from a woman in her twenties or thirties in good health.

This clone was picked up many times. V and J are TRBV5-1 and TRBJ2-7; 12 nucleotides match TRBD2. This CDR3 contains 14 residues. CDR1 and CDR2 (germline): SGHRS, YFSETQ. The trim removed 9 bases at V and 3 bases at J, leaving 7 bases unmatched. The CDR3 DNA is TGCGCCACCGAAGCGACTAGCGGGGGCTACGAGCAGTACTTC. Translation gives CATEATSGGYEQYF.

This chain uses TRBV5-1 with TRBJ1-2, with D tentatively TRBD1 (6 bases). Deletions cut 3 bases from V and 5 bases from J, with 8 bases between. This CDR3 contains 12 residues. The germline gives CDR1 SGHRS, CDR2 YFSETQ. CDR3 nucleotide sequence: TGCGCCAGCAGCTCAACAGGGTATGGCTACACCTTC. Translating it yields CASSSTGYGYTF.

The chain uses TRBV5-1 and TRBJ1-1; perhaps TRBD1 as D (6 bases). The CDR3 extends over 16 amino acids. V was pared by 3 bases and J by 4 bases, with 19 bases between. Germline loops: CDR1 SGHRS, CDR2 YFSETQ. The CDR3 bases are TGCGCCAGCAGCTCCGGACAGCTGCCAATTTTCACTGAAGCTTTCTTT. Amino acids: CASSSGQLPIFTEAFF.

The chain links TRBV2 to TRBJ1-5, with D possibly TRBD1 on 5 matching bases. This CDR3 region has 13 residues. The germline CDR1 and CDR2 sequences are SNHLY and FYNNEI. V was pared by 2 bases and J by 10 bases, with 12 bases between. The CDR3 DNA sequence: TGTGCCAGCAGTGAATTAGGGGTCAGCCCCCAGCATTTT. Amino acid sequence: CASSELGVSPQHF.

The chain recombines TRBV27 with TRBJ2-3; TRBD2 matches 7 bases. This CDR3 has 18 residues. Trimming at V came to 3 bases and at J to 1 base, leaving 13 bases not matched to a gene. Germline V gene data show CDR1 as MNHEY and CDR2 as SMNVEV (reference sequence). In DNA, the CDR3 is TGTGCCAGCAGTTTGGCAGGGAGCGGGATGGGAGGCACAGATACGCAGTATTTT. This translates into CASSLAGSGMGGTDTQYF.

In its sample, this clone was seen a few times. The chain links TRBV7-8 to TRBJ1-3; D may be TRBD1 (6 bases). CDR3 length: 15 amino acids. Germline CDR1 reads SGHVS; CDR2 reads FQNEAQ. V was clipped by 4 bases and J by 3 bases, with 13 bases between them. In DNA form, the CDR3 reads TGTGCCAGCAGCTCCGGGGGCGCGGGTGGAAACACCATATATTTT. This codes for CASSSGGAGGNTIYF.

The chain combines TRBV27 with TRBJ2-4; a weak D match, TRBD2 (8 bases). The CDR3 runs 12 residues. Germline V gives CDR1 MNHEY, CDR2 SMNVEV (reference sequence). With 8 bases removed from V and 10 bases from J, the gap between germline ends came to 15 bases. CDR3 nucleotide sequence: TGTGCCAGCGGCCGGGAGGGGGCTATTCAGTACTTC. Its protein is CASGREGAIQYF.

The chain carries TRBV6-1 and TRBJ1-4; D gene ambiguous. Trimming took 7 bases from V and 5 from J, leaving 5 bases between them. The CDR3 consists of 11 residues. Germline CDR1 MNHNS, CDR2 SASEGT. The CDR3: CASNTNEKLFF. The CDR3 bases are TGTGCCAGCAACACAAATGAAAAACTGTTTTTT.

This chain joins TRBV19 and TRBJ1-1, with D hard to call. Germline lookup yields CDR1 LNHDA and CDR2 SQIVND (reference sequence). With 6 bases removed from V and 5 bases from J, the gap between germline ends came to 13 bases. CDR3 size: 13 residues. The CDR3, as DNA: TGTGCCAGTAGAGAGGACGGGATGACTGAAGCTTTCTTT. Translation: CASREDGMTEAFF.

The chain employs TRBV2 and TRBJ2-7, with D perhaps matching TRBD2 (6 bases). V was clipped by 8 bases and J by 3 bases, with 11 bases between them. The CDR3 runs 12 residues. The germline gives CDR1 SNHLY, CDR2 FYNNEI. CDR3 sequence (DNA): TGTGCCAGCCGATACGGGGGCTACGAGCAGTACTTC. This translates into CASRYGGYEQYF.

The rearrangement joins TRBV7-3 to TRBJ2-1, with 13 nucleotides matching TRBD2. V shed 4 bases and J 12 bases; nucleotides not matched to a gene: 3. Germline V CDR1 and CDR2: SGHTA, FQGTGA. CDR3 size: 13 residues. The CDR3 bases are TGTGCCAGCAGCTCGGGACTAGCGGGACCGCAGTTCTTC. Its protein product is CASSSGLAGPQFF.

A single count supports this clone. The V call is TRBV10-2, the J call TRBJ2-3, with D perhaps given as TRBD1 or TRBD2 (5 bases each). Germline V CDR1 and CDR2: WSHSY, SAAADI. V lost 11 bases, J lost 7 bases, and 16 bases lay in between. CDR3 length: 12 amino acids. In nucleotides, the CDR3 is TGCGCCTGCTTAATGGGGGAAAATACGCAGTATTTT. It translates to CACLMGENTQYF.

On this clone itself: The sample holds other DNA sequences that translate to the same CDR3. This chain connects TRBV7-9 to TRBJ1-4; 9 positions agree with TRBD1. The trim removed 2 bases at V and 7 bases at J, leaving 2 bases unmatched. The CDR3 runs to 14 residues. From germline, CDR1 is SEHNR and CDR2 FQNEAQ (reference sequence). CDR3 in DNA: TGTGCCAGCAGCTTAACAGGGGGCGGTGAAAAACTGTTTTTT. Residues: CASSLTGGGEKLFF.

This clone was counted once. The chain employs TRBV18 and TRBJ2-7, with D perhaps given as TRBD1 or TRBD2 (6 bases each). Trimming removed 1 base from V and 6 bases from J, with 13 bases in between. The CDR3 is 14 residues long. Germline CDR1 reads KGHSH; CDR2 reads LQKENI. DNA of the CDR3: TGTGCCAGCTCACCACAGGGGGGCCCGGGCGAGCAGTACTTC. As protein: CASSPQGGPGEQYF.

The J gene is TRBJ1-5, the V gene TRBV7-2; no reliable D call. CDR3 length: 13 amino acids. CDR1 and CDR2 (germline): SGHTA, FQGNSA. V lost 5 bases to trimming and J lost 6 bases, with 11 bases between them. Here the CDR3 reads CASSRQGSQPQHF. The DNA of the CDR3 is TGTGCCAGCAGCCGACAAGGGAGTCAGCCCCAGCATTTT.

This chain links TRBV7-2 with TRBJ2-2, with 7 bases lining up with TRBD2. The junction had 11 bases not matched to a gene; V was cut back by 3 bases and J by 7 bases. This CDR3 has 16 residues. Germline loops: CDR1 SGHTA, CDR2 FQGNSA. CDR3 protein: CASSLLASGVGGELFF. The CDR3 nucleotides read TGTGCCAGCAGCTTGCTGGCTAGCGGAGTCGGCGGGGAGCTGTTTTTT. The whole variable domain, filled in from reference TRBV7-2 and TRBJ2-2, reads GAGVSQSPSNKVTEKGKDVELRCDPISGHTALYWYRQSLGQGLEFLIYFQGNSAPDKSGLPSDRFSAERTGGSVSTLTIQRTQQEDSAVYLCASSLLASGVGGELFFGEGSRLTVL.

The rearrangement uses TRBV14 and TRBJ2-7, with D possibly TRBD2 on 5 matching bases. This CDR3 contains 14 residues. Trimming stripped 0 bases from V and 9 bases from J, with 15 bases between. Per the germline V gene, CDR1 is SGHDN and CDR2 is FVKESK. The CDR3 region has the DNA TGTGCCAGCAGCCAAGACCCGGAGGATGTCGGGCAGTACTTC. This encodes CASSQDPEDVGQYF.

This clone was observed once. One base away lies a much larger clone, so this may be a sequencing read error. The chain employs TRBV4-2 and TRBJ2-5; no reliable D call. V was clipped by 5 bases and J by 5 bases, with 6 bases between them. This CDR3 contains 11 residues. Germline values: CDR1 LGHNA, CDR2 YNFKEQ. The CDR3 coding sequence is TGTGCCAGCAGCTTTGGGGAGACCCAGTACTTC. This encodes CASSFGETQYF.

The chain combines TRBV28 with TRBJ2-7, with 10 bases matching TRBD2. Germline V CDR1 and CDR2: MDHEN, SYDVKM. The CDR3 is made up of 15 amino acids. V lost 4 bases to trimming and J lost 6 bases; unmatched junction nucleotides: 9. The CDR3 loop reads CASSSPSGSGIEQYF. The CDR3 region has the DNA TGTGCCAGCAGTTCCCCTAGCGGGAGTGGCATCGAGCAGTACTTC.

In this sample, this clone turned up many times. The chain joins TRBV29-1 to TRBJ1-2; no firm D call. The CDR3 is 12 amino acids. The germline V gene encodes CDR1 SQVTM and CDR2 ANQGSEA. V dropped 4 bases and J dropped 2 bases, with 8 bases sitting between them. This CDR3 is CSVGADNYGYTF. CDR3 in DNA: TGCAGCGTTGGGGCAGACAACTATGGCTACACCTTC.

This chain connects TRBV28 to TRBJ2-5, with unresolved D. In germline, CDR1 is MDHEN, CDR2 SYDVKM. The V gene lost 4 bases and the J gene lost 5 bases, with 14 bases spanning the gap. This CDR3 has 14 amino acids. The CDR3 DNA reads as TGTGCCAGCAGTTCAGGTTCCCCAATCGAGACCCAGTACTTC. Protein sequence: CASSSGSPIETQYF.

This clone has only one observation. This chain links TRBV6-6 with TRBJ2-7, with 8 bases aligning to TRBD1. Losses at the gene ends were 8 bases for V and 4 bases for J; bases not matched to a gene: 7. There are 13 residues in the CDR3. From germline, CDR1 is MNHNY and CDR2 SVGAGI (reference sequence). CDR3 protein: CASGGQDIYEQYF. The CDR3 bases are TGTGCCAGCGGGGGACAGGACATTTACGAGCAGTACTTC.

This chain connects TRBV6-5 to TRBJ1-3; TRBD1 agrees at 7 bases. Trimming cost V 3 bases and J 0 bases; bases outside gene matches: 5. The CDR3 has 16 residues. The germline CDR1 and CDR2 sequences are MNHEY and SVGAGI. The CDR3 here is CASSYGTVSSGNTIYF. Written as DNA, the CDR3 is TGTGCCAGCAGTTATGGGACAGTGAGCTCTGGAAACACCATATATTTT.